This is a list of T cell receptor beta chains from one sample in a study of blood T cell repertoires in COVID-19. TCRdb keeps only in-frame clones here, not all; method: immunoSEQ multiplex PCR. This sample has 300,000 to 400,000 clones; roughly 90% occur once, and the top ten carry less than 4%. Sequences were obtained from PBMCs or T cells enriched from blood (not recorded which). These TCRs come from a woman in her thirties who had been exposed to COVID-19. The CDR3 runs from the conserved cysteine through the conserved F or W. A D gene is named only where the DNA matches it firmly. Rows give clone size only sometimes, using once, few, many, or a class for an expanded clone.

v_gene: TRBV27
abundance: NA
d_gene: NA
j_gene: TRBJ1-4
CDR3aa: CASSYRTDAKLFF
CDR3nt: TGTGCCAGCAGTTACCGGACAGACGCAAAACTGTTTTTT

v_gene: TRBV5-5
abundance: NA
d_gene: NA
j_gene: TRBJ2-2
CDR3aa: CASSSLGGYTGELFF
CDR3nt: TGTGCCAGCAGCTCATTAGGCGGGTACACCGGGGAGCTGTTTTTT

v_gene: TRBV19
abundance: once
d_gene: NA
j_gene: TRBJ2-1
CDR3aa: CASSILDNEQFF
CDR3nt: TGTGCCAGTAGTATATTAGACAATGAGCAGTTCTTC

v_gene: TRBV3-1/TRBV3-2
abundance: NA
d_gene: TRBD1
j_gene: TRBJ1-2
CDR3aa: CASSQVAGQGVYGYTF
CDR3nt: TGTGCCAGCAGCCAAGTGGCGGGACAGGGGGTCTATGGCTACACCTTC

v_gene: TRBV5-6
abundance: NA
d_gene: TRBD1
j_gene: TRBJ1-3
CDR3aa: CASRNRDRGSGTIYF
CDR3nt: TGTGCCAGCAGAAACCGGGACAGGGGGTCAGGCACCATATATTTT

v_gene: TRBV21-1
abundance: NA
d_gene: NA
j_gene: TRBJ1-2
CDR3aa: CARRTSSGQGLDGYTF
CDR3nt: TGTGCCAGACGTACCAGTTCGGGACAGGGGCTGGATGGCTACACCTTC

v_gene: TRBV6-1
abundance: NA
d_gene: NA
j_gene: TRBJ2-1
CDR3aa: CASSDRTRKFF
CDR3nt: TGTGCCAGCAGTGACCGGACAAGGAAGTTCTTC

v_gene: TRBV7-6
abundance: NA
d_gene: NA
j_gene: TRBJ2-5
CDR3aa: CASSLGQEVVYF
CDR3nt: TGTGCCAGCAGCTTAGGTCAGGAGGTGGTCTACTTC

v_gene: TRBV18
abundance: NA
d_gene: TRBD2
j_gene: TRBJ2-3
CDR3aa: CASSSSGGADTQYF
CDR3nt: TGTGCCAGCTCATCTAGCGGGGGGGCAGATACGCAGTATTTT

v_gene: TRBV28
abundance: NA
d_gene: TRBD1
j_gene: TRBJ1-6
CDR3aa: CASSSPLFRDRNSPLHF
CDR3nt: TGTGCCAGCAGTTCACCCCTTTTTCGGGACAGAAATTCACCCCTCCACTTT

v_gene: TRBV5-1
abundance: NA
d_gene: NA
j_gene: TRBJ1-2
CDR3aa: CASSLEGGYTF
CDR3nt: TGCGCCAGCAGCTTGGAGGGGGGCTACACCTTC

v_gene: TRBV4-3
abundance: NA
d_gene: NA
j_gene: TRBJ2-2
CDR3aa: CASSQLTSPLAGELFF
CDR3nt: TGCGCCAGCAGCCAACTGACTAGTCCGCTTGCCGGGGAGCTGTTTTTT

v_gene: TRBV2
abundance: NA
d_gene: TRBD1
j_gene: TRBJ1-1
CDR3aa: CASTGGAGTEAFF
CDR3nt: TGTGCCAGTACAGGGGGCGCGGGCACTGAAGCTTTCTTT

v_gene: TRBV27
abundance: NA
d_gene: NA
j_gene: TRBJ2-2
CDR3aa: CASSLSGGARTGELFF
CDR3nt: TGTGCCAGCAGTTTATCTGGAGGGGCAAGAACCGGGGAGCTGTTTTTT

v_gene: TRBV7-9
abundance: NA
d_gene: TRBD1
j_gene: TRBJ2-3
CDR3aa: CASSLGGGQGAADTQYF
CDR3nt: TGTGCCAGCAGCTTAGGAGGGGGACAGGGGGCCGCAGATACGCAGTATTTT

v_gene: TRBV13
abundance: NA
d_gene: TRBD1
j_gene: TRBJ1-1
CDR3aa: CASSAGTVEAFF
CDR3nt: TGTGCCAGCAGCGCAGGGACAGTTGAAGCTTTCTTT

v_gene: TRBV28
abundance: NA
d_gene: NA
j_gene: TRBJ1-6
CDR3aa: CASSSPGNYNSPLHF
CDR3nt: TGTGCCAGCAGTTCCCCGGGGAACTATAATTCACCCCTCCACTTT

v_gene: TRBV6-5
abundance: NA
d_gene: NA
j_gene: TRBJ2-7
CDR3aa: CASSYGSQGSSYEQYF
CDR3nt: TGTGCCAGCAGTTACGGCTCGCAGGGGAGCTCCTACGAGCAGTACTTC

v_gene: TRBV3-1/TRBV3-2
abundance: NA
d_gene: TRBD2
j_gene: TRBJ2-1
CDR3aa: CASSATSGGAHNEQFF
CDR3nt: TGTGCCAGCAGCGCAACTAGCGGGGGGGCCCACAATGAGCAGTTCTTC

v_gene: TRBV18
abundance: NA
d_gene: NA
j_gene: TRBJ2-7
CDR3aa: CASSGGLPSPEQYF
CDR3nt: TGTGCCAGCTCTGGAGGTCTCCCGTCGCCCGAGCAGTACTTC

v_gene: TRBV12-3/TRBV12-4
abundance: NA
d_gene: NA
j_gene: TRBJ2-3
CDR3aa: CASRGLEDTQYF
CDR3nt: TGTGCCAGCAGGGGACTGGAAGATACGCAGTATTTT

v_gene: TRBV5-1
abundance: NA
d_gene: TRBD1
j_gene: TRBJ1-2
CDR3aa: CASSRGQGSSGYTF
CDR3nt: TGCGCCAGCAGCCGGGGACAGGGCTCGAGTGGCTACACCTTC

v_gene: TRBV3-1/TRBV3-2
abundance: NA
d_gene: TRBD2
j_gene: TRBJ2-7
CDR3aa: CASSHSGAEEQYF
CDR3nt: TGTGCCAGCAGCCATAGCGGGGCTGAGGAGCAGTACTTC

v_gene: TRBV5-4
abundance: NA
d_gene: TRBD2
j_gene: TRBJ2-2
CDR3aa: CASSSWRGGAGELFF
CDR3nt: TGTGCCAGCAGCTCTTGGCGGGGGGGCGCCGGGGAGCTGTTTTTT

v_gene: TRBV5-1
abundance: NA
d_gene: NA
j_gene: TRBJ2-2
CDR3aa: CASSRDAANTGELFF
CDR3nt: TGCGCCAGCAGCCGGGATGCCGCGAACACCGGGGAGCTGTTTTTT

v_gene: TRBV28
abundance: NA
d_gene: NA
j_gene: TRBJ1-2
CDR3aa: CASSLPGVKYGYTF
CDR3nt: TGTGCCAGCAGTTTACCAGGGGTAAAGTATGGCTACACCTTC

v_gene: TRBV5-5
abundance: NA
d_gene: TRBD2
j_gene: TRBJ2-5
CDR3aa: CASSELALQETQYF
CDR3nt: TGTGCCAGCAGCGAACTAGCGCTACAAGAGACCCAGTACTTC

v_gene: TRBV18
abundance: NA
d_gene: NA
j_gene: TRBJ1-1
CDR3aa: CASSDLAGREAFF
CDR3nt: TGTGCCAGCTCCGACTTAGCGGGGCGGGAAGCTTTCTTT

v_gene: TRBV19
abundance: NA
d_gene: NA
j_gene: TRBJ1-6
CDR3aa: CASSWTARDSPLHF
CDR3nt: TGTGCCAGTAGTTGGACAGCTCGGGACTCACCCCTCCACTTT

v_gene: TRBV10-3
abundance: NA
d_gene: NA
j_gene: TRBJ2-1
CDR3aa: CAISEARQEQFF
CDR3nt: TGTGCCATCAGTGAAGCACGACAGGAGCAGTTCTTC

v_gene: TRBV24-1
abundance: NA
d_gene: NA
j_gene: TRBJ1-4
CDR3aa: CLGLREKLFF
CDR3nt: TGCCTCGGACTTCGTGAAAAACTGTTTTTT

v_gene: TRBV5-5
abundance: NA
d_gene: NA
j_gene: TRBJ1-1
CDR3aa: CASSLDSPNTEAFF
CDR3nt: TGTGCCAGCAGCTTGGACAGCCCCAACACTGAAGCTTTCTTT

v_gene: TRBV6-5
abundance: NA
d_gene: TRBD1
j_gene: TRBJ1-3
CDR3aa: CASSYSGQGAGNTIYF
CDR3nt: TGTGCCAGCAGTTACTCGGGACAGGGAGCTGGAAACACCATATATTTT

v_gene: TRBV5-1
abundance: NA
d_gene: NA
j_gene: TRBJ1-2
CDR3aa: CASSALTGDYGYTF
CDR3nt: TGCGCCAGCAGCGCCCTGACAGGAGACTATGGCTACACCTTC

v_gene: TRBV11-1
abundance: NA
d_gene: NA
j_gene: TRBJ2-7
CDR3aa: CASSKTGPSYEQYF
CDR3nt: TGTGCCAGCAGCAAGACAGGACCATCCTACGAGCAGTACTTC

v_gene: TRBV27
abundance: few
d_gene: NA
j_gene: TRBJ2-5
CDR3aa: CASSAFGTTSTQYF
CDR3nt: TGTGCCAGCAGTGCGTTCGGGACAACTTCGACCCAGTACTTC

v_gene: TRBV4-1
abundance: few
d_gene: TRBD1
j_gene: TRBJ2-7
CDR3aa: CASSQTGTGFYEQYF
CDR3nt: TGCGCCAGCAGCCAAACCGGGACAGGGTTTTACGAGCAGTACTTC

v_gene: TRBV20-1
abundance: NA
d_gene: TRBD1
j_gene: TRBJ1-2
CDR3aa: CSAAGQYGYTF
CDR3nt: TGCAGTGCCGCGGGACAGTATGGCTACACCTTC

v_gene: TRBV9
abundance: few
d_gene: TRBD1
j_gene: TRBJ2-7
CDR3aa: CASSGRDRVYEQYF
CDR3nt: TGTGCCAGCAGCGGCCGGGACAGGGTCTACGAGCAGTACTTC

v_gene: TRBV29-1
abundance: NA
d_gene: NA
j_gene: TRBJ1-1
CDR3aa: CSARPAAGKNTEAFF
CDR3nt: TGCAGCGCACGGCCTGCGGCAGGGAAAAACACTGAAGCTTTCTTT

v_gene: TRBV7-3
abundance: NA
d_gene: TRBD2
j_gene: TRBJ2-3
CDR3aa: CASSLSPSGVLVDTQYF
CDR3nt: TGTGCCAGCAGCTTATCCCCTAGCGGGGTGTTGGTTGATACGCAGTATTTT